The source of this T cell receptor beta chain is a study of T cells in Graves' hyperthyroidism and ophthalmopathy (dated by TCRdb to the late 2010s). Describing the broader study: Peripheral blood samples were taken at the time of initial diagnosis, prior to any treatment. TCR V-J signatures able to tell the groups apart were searched for in a discovery cohort of 95 or so patients, of whom 40 to 45 had Graves' ophthalmopathy and around 58 had stable Graves' hyperthyroidism. The study also compared thyroid tissue and blood T-cell repertoires from a handful of Graves' hyperthyroidism patients. The 100 or so discovery patients were divided at random into training and test sets in a 7:3 ratio. Prospective prediction of ophthalmopathy was tested in an independent validation cohort of 18 to 20 hyperthyroidism patients and 17 patients who later progressed to ophthalmopathy. The paper reports TCR Vbeta CDR3 sequencing of approximately 140 peripheral blood samples: around 45 ophthalmopathy, under 80 hyperthyroidism and around 17 progressor patients. After sampling, hyperthyroidism patients received methimazole starting at 30 mg daily, and ophthalmopathy patients received high-dose intravenous methylprednisolone. Overall study outcomes, separate from this receptor: In validation, progression to ophthalmopathy was predicted by the model with 70.59% sensitivity and 72% to 85% specificity, a median of 6.5 months before onset. Sample size was not statistically predetermined, and investigators were not blinded to group allocation. A 13 V-J signature model separated ophthalmopathy from stable hyperthyroidism, with 87.88% sensitivity and about 81% specificity in cross-validation and 80%/75% in testing. Most expanded thyroid clonotypes (frequency above 0.001) were also detected in blood, a finding suggesting that blood repertoires may reflect thyroid immune responses.

The V and J ends are trimmed by 0 bases and 8 bases, leaving 14 bases between them. Its CDR3 holds 14 amino acids, cysteine through phenylalanine. Only CDR3 DNA remains: 42 bases, in frame from the first base. The CDR1 and CDR2 encoded by the germline V gene (reference sequence) are LGHDT and YNNKEL. The TCR beta CDR3 regions were amplified from RNA transcripts. The first round of RT-PCR for the TCR CDR3 was performed with the HTBI primer set and the Qiagen OneStep RT-PCR kit. Libraries were constructed in a second round of multiplex PCR, after which size selection and purification were carried out. The libraries were sequenced on an Illumina HiSeq2000 using paired-end 100 bp reads. The original pipeline was this. SOAPnuke was used to process the raw data, throwing out any read that contained adapters or uncalled bases, had a mean Phred below 15, or lacked an exact constant-primer or identifier match. High-quality paired reads were merged with COPE v1.2.5, and unique nucleotide sequences were defined as clonotypes. MiTCR v1.1 was used to align clonotypes to the IMGT TRBV, TRBD and TRBJ reference segments. The analysis was restricted to V-J combinations with a frequency above 0.0001, which together covered 99.2% of the repertoires. The TCS score was defined as F50 (clonal expansion) divided by E x V (chaos), with BLOSUM62-based TCRdist calculated between CDR3 peptides within each V-J. Welch's t-statistics and random forest reduced roughly 530 V-J features to 13, which were used in a naive Bayes classifier (R e1071). Through fastp at Q25 and MiXCR, TCRdb rebuilt clones from the public reads, retaining in-frame beta chains. Each record represents a unique CDR3 protein, reported with the most common genes and DNA among its rows. The authors' filters were not applied to this entry. The sample table holds some 490,000 distinct CDR3 sequences, of which 16% were seen once. The top ten clones comprise approximately 32% of the sample.

This clonotype was seen ten or more times. It lacks a known antigen. Base quality data are lacking; no much larger clone is found one base away. Moderately to severely active disease, a Clinical Activity Score of at least 3, a NOSPECS grade of at least 4, and a duration under 3 months were present in ophthalmopathy patients. Any patient with an uncontrolled infection, another autoimmune disease, pregnancy or lactation was excluded. Diagnoses relied on clinical symptoms, serum thyroxine and TRAb, thyroid ultrasound and orbital computed tomography. Ficoll-Paque density gradient centrifugation was used to isolate PBMCs from about 10 ml of fresh peripheral blood. Total RNA was extracted with Trizol reagent, and quality was checked on an Agilent 2100 Bioanalyzer.

The chain couples TRBV3-1 to TRBJ2-7; TRBD1 is possibly the D segment (5 matching bases). The TCR comes from a woman aged 30 to 39 with Graves' ophthalmopathy. The material sequenced was blood. For the CDR3, the sequence is CASSQEATVGKQYF. The bases read TGTGCCAGCAGCCAAGAGGCGACAGTCGGAAAGCAGTACTTC.